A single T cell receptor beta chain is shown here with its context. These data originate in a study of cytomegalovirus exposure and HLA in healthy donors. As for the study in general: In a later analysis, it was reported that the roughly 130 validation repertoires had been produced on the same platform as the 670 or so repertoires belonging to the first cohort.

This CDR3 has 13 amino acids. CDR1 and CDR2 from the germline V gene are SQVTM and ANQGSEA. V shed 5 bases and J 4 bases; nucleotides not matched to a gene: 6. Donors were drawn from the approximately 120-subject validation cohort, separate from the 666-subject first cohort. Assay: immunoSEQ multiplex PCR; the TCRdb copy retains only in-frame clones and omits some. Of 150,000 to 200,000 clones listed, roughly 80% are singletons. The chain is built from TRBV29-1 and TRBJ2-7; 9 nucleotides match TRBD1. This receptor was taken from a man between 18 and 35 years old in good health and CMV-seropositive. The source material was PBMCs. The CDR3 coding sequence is TGCAGCGTTCGTCCGACAGGGGGATACGAGCAGTACTTC. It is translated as CSVRPTGGYEQYF.